What follows is one TCR beta chain and its context. Its antigen is unknown. An end of the junction differs from the germline gene, which may be a read error. The data were taken from a study of immune heterogeneity within non-small cell lung tumors. The wider study: Of the tumors, a few were squamous cell, some ten non-squamous, and 1 not otherwise specified.

General observations from the study: High-frequency clones unique to single sites coexisted with identical dominant CDR3 beta clonotypes that recurred across tumor sites within a patient.

Template material comprised bulk tumor genomic DNA at approximately 600 ng per sample. Surgery yielded several widely spaced biopsies per primary tumor. With untreated, newly diagnosed non-small cell lung cancer, the patients went on to undergo curative surgery. The donor pool consisted of newly diagnosed non-small cell lung cancer patients who were having surgery with curative intent. With 32 V and 13 J primers, multiplex PCR amplified the TCR beta CDR3. TCRdb analysed the multiplex PCR reads with MiXCR anew, one entry per CDR3 protein. The sample has about 9,700 distinct CDR3 sequences, around 17% seen once. The sequencing input was lung tumor tissue. The sequence derives from a man in his forties with non-small cell lung cancer.

Written as DNA, the CDR3 is TGTGCCGGCAGTCTCGACGTATCTGGAAACACCTTATATTTT. This translates into CAGSLDVSGNTLYF. The rearrangement links TRBV2 to TRBJ1-3; unclear D gene. CDR1 SNHLY and CDR2 FYNNEI come from the germline V gene. The CDR3 is 14 amino acids.